These 5 T cell receptor beta chains were all obtained from the same sample, sequenced in a study of metastatic and nonmetastatic thyroid tumors. All patients were treatment-naive before thyroid surgery. TCRdb reanalyzed the PCR reads via MiXCR. The repertoire includes 30,000 to 45,000 clones, less than 30% of them detected once, and 11% sits in the top ten. Sequenced: blood. The receptors come from a male donor with papillary thyroid cancer or a benign thyroid nodule (not recorded which). Some clones in this sample may be carry-over from other donors' samples.

This chain connects TRBV6-1 to TRBJ1-1; D unclear. The CDR3 covers 14 residues. CDR1 MNHNS and CDR2 SASEGT come from the germline V gene. Trimming removed 2 bases from V and 5 bases from J, with 12 bases in between. CDR3 in DNA: TGTGCCAGCAGTGAAACTGGGAGTGAAACTGAAGCTTTCTTT. Translation: CASSETGSETEAFF.

By its share, this clone is medium-sized. The chain joins TRBV5-1 to TRBJ1-2, with D possibly being TRBD1 (5 bases). CDR1 and CDR2 (germline): SGHRS, YFSETQ. The V gene lost 3 bases and the J gene lost 7 bases, with 25 bases spanning the gap. This CDR3 has 17 residues. The CDR3 sequence is CASSSDLLPGVTRGYTF. The CDR3 bases are TGCGCCAGCAGCTCCGACTTGCTACCGGGGGTAACTCGTGGCTACACCTTC.

This clone showed up many times. The chain has TRBV28 and TRBJ2-6; the D gene is possibly TRBD1 (7 bases). This CDR3 contains 15 residues. Germline CDR1 is MDHEN and CDR2 is SYDVKM. V lost 6 bases, J lost 4 bases, and 13 bases lay in between. This CDR3 reads CASSPAGGGANVLTF. The CDR3 region has the DNA TGTGCCAGCAGCCCTGCAGGGGGGGGGGCCAACGTCCTGACTTTC.

This chain uses TRBV7-9 with TRBJ2-1; weak D call: TRBD2 (6 bases). The V end lost 2 bases, the J end lost 12 bases, and 11 bases lay between the germline ends. There are 12 residues in the CDR3. CDR1 is SEHNR and CDR2 is FQNEAQ in the germline V gene (reference sequence). The CDR3 loop is CASSLSETRQFF. CDR3 nucleotide sequence: TGTGCCAGCAGCTTATCGGAGACTAGGCAGTTCTTC. Complete variable domain (other parts from reference TRBV7-9 and TRBJ2-1): DTGVSQNPRHKITKRGQNVTFRCDPISEHNRLYWYRQTLGQGPEFLTYFQNEAQLEKSRLLSDRFSAERPKGSFSTLEIQRTEQGDSAMYLCASSLSETRQFFGPGTRLTVL.

The chain couples TRBV7-8 to TRBJ2-5; D may correspond to TRBD1 or TRBD2 (5 bases each). CDR1 SGHVS and CDR2 FQNEAQ come from the germline V gene. V was shortened by 3 bases and J by 0 bases, with 8 bases between the two germline ends. This CDR3 is 14 amino acids long. The CDR3 loop reads CASSLGVDQETQYF. The CDR3 DNA reads TGTGCCAGCAGCTTGGGGGTAGACCAAGAGACCCAGTACTTC. Using reference TRBV7-8 and TRBJ2-5 for the parts outside the CDR3, the full variable domain is GAGVSQSPRYKVAKRGQDVALRCDPISGHVSLFWYQQALGQGPEFLTYFQNEAQLDKSGLPSDRFFAERPEGSVSTLKIQRTQQEDSAVYLCASSLGVDQETQYFGPGTRLLVL.